The sequence of this T cell receptor (beta chain) was determined in a study of blood T cell repertoires in COVID-19. Profiled with immunoSEQ multiplex PCR; TCRdb holds only in-frame clones, not every one. The repertoire has 100,000 to 150,000 clones, around 88% of them found once; the top ten carry about 5.4%. In this sample, this clone turned up a few times. The TCR sequence derives from a human donor in a cohort sampled during active COVID-19. Sequenced sample: peripheral blood.

The CDR3 DNA is TGCGCCAGCAGCTACCAAGCGGCCGGGCGGGGCACTGAAGCTTTCTTT. Its translation: CASSYQAAGRGTEAFF. V and J are TRBV4-1 and TRBJ1-1, with unresolved D. Deletions cut 5 bases from V and 4 bases from J, with 20 bases between. Germline lookup yields CDR1 MGHRA and CDR2 YSYEKL. This CDR3 is built from 16 residues.